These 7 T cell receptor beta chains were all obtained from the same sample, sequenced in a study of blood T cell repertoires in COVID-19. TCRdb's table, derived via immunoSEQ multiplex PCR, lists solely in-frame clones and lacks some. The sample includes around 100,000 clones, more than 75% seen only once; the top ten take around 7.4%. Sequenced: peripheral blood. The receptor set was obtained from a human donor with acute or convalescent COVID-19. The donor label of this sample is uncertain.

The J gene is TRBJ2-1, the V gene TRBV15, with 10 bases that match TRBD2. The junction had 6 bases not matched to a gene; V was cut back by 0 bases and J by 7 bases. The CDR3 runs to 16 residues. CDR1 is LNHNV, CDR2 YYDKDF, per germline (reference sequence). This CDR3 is CATSRDRTSGVNEQFF. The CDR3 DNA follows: TGTGCCACCAGCAGAGATCGAACTAGCGGGGTAAATGAGCAGTTCTTC.

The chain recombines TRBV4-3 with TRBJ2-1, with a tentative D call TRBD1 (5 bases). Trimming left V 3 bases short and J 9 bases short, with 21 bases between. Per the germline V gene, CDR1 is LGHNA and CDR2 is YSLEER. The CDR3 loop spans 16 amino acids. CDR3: CASSHLSPYQGAEQFF. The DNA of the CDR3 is TGCGCCAGCAGCCATCTCTCCCCCTACCAGGGCGCTGAGCAGTTCTTC.

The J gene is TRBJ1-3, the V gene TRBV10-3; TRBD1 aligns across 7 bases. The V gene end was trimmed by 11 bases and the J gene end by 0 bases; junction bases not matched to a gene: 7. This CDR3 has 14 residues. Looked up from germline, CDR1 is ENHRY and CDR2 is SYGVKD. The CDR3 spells CASSGTDSGNTIYF. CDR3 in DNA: TGTGCCTCCTCCGGGACAGACTCTGGAAACACCATATATTTT.

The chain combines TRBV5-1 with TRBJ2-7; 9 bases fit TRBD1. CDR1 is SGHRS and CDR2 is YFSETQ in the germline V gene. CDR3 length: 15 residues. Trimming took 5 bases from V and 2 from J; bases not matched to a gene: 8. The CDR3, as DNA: TGCGCCAGCAGTTCTCCGGGACAGGGTACCTACGAGCAGTACTTC. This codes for CASSSPGQGTYEQYF.

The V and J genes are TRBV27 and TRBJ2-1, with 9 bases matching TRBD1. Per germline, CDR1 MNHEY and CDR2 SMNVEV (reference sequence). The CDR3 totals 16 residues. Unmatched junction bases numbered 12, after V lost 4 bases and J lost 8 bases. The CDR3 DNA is TGTGCCAGCAGTTATCCGCCCGGGACAGGGCACCATGAGCAGTTCTTC. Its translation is CASSYPPGTGHHEQFF.

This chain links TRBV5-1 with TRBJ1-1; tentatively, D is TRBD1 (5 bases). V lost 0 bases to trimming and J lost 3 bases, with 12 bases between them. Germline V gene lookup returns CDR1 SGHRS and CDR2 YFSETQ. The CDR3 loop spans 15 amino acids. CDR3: CASSLAGRVDTEAFF. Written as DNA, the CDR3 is TGCGCCAGCAGCTTGGCTGGCAGGGTTGACACTGAAGCTTTCTTT.

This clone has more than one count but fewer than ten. CDR3 residues: CASSTQGNEQFF. The CDR3 DNA sequence: TGTGCCAGTAGTACACAGGGCAATGAGCAGTTCTTC. The rearrangement joins TRBV19 to TRBJ2-1; a possible D gene is TRBD1 (6 bases). The germline V gene encodes CDR1 LNHDA and CDR2 SQIVND (reference sequence). This CDR3 has 12 amino acids. Trimming pared 4 bases from V and 6 bases from J, leaving 7 bases between.